Presented here are 19 T cell receptor beta chains from one specimen sequenced in a study of T cell repertoires in cytomegalovirus infection. These TCRs' antigens remain unknown. TCRdb processed the reads anew with MiXCR; each CDR3 protein has one entry. The profile covers around 130,000 distinct CDR3 sequences, with roughly a quarter appearing a single time and roughly 35% taken by the ten largest. Sequenced material: PBMCs, sequenced either directly or after in vitro stimulation (not recorded which). The receptors originated from a human donor in good health (CMV status not recorded). Some clones in this sample may be carry-over from other donors' samples.

This clonotype appeared many times. CDR3 in amino acids: CASSLGAGYNEQFF. The CDR3 DNA follows: TGTGCCAGCAGCTTAGGTGCAGGATACAATGAGCAGTTCTTC. The genes are TRBV7-2 and TRBJ2-1, with no clear D. Trimming took 1 base from V and 4 from J, leaving 8 bases between them. The CDR3 has 14 amino acids. Looked up from germline, CDR1 is SGHTA and CDR2 is FQGNSA.

Written as DNA, the CDR3 is TGCGCCAGCAGCCAAGCTGGGGGCCCTCGAGGGGATACGCAGTATTTT. Amino acid sequence: CASSQAGGPRGDTQYF. This chain uses TRBV4-1 with TRBJ2-3, with D possibly TRBD1 on 6 matching bases. The CDR3 is 16 amino acids. Trimming stripped 1 base from V and 6 bases from J, with 17 bases between. Germline V lookup: CDR1 MGHRA, CDR2 YSYEKL.

The V and J genes are TRBV19 and TRBJ1-5; D is unclear. V lost 1 base and J 6 bases, leaving 10 bases between the germline ends. Germline V gene data show CDR1 as LNHDA and CDR2 as SQIVND (reference sequence). CDR3 length: 14 amino acids. In DNA, the CDR3 is TGTGCCAGTAGTATAGGAGTGGCAAGTCAGCCCCAGCATTTT. Translating gives CASSIGVASQPQHF.

V gene TRBV6-2 or TRBV6-3 combines with J gene TRBJ2-3; 15 bases are shared with TRBD2. Germline V gene data show CDR1 as MNHEY and CDR2 as SVGEGT. After removal of 4 bases from V and 6 bases from J, the junction contained 8 bases not matched to a gene. The CDR3 has 17 amino acids. The CDR3, as DNA: TGTGCCAGCAGTTCTCTAGGACTAGCGGGAGGGTATGATACGCAGTATTTT. This translates into CASSSLGLAGGYDTQYF.

This clonotype was observed a few times. The rearrangement links TRBV10-3 to TRBJ2-1; no definite D call. The germline gives CDR1 ENHRY, CDR2 SYGVKD. The CDR3 length is 14 residues. V lost 5 bases and J 0 bases, leaving 8 bases between the germline ends. The CDR3 bases are TGTGCCATCAGTTTATCGAGCTCCTACAATGAGCAGTTCTTC. As protein: CAISLSSSYNEQFF.

This clonotype was detected a few times. This rearrangement joins TRBV7-2 to TRBJ2-7, with 14 nucleotides matching TRBD2. Trimming at V came to 5 bases and at J to 7 bases, leaving 13 bases not matched to a gene. Per the germline V gene, CDR1 is SGHTA and CDR2 is FQGNSA. CDR3 length: 17 amino acids. CDR3 DNA: TGTGCCAGCAGCCCCGACTGGACTAGCGGGAGGTCGGGGGAGCAGTACTTC. It is translated as CASSPDWTSGRSGEQYF.

This clonotype was counted at least ten times. The V gene is TRBV6-1, the J gene TRBJ2-1; a possible D gene is TRBD2 (6 bases). Trimming removed 2 bases at V and 5 bases at J, with 13 bases between. CDR1 MNHNS and CDR2 SASEGT come from the germline V gene. This CDR3 has 15 residues. The CDR3 region has the DNA TGTGCCAGCAGTGAAACTACTAGCTACCACAATGAGCAGTTCTTC. It translates to CASSETTSYHNEQFF.

The chain uses TRBV12-5 and TRBJ2-7; D call uncertain. V shed 6 bases and J shed 6 bases, with 21 bases lying between them. The germline CDR1 and CDR2 sequences are LGHNT and FRNRAP. CDR3 length: 15 residues. The CDR3 DNA follows: TGTGCTAGTGGCTCTCCCGGGCCTGTTCGGCTCGAGCAGTACGTC. It codes for CASGSPGPVRLEQYV.

This clonotype was recorded many times. The rearrangement joins TRBV11-2 to TRBJ1-5; D unclear. CDR3 length equals 13 residues. Germline lookup yields CDR1 SGHAT and CDR2 FQNNGV. Trimming stripped 3 bases from V and 4 bases from J, with 7 bases between. The DNA for the CDR3 is TGTGCCAGCAGCTTGAGCCCTAATCAGCCCCAGCATTTT. Protein product: CASSLSPNQPQHF.

This clonotype appeared a single time. The genes are TRBV19 and TRBJ2-2; D perhaps matches TRBD1 (5 bases). With 5 bases removed from V and 5 bases from J, the gap between germline ends came to 6 bases. CDR3 length: 12 amino acids. Looked up from germline, CDR1 is LNHDA and CDR2 is SQIVND (reference sequence). The DNA for the CDR3 is TGTGCCAGTAGTGGACAAACCGGGGAGCTGTTTTTT. Translation gives CASSGQTGELFF.

The V and J genes are TRBV20-1 and TRBJ2-7; D uncertain. This CDR3 has 13 amino acids. V lost 4 bases and J lost 1, with 11 bases in between. The germline CDR1 and CDR2 sequences are DFQATT and SNEGSKA (reference sequence). The CDR3 DNA is TGCAGTGCTATAGACGGGTTATCCTACGAGCAGTACGTC. This translates into CSAIDGLSYEQYV.

The rearrangement joins TRBV6-6 to TRBJ2-7, with D uncertain. The CDR3 runs 11 residues. The ends were cut back, 2 bases at V and 6 bases at J, with 5 bases in the middle. Germline values: CDR1 MNHNY, CDR2 SVGAGI (reference sequence). The chain's CDR3 is CASSYGSEQYF. CDR3 sequence (DNA): TGTGCCAGCAGTTACGGAAGCGAGCAGTACTTC.

The V and J genes are TRBV24-1 and TRBJ2-5; no definite D call. The CDR3 is made up of 13 amino acids. The germline V gene encodes CDR1 KGHDR and CDR2 SFDVKD. V was clipped by 8 bases and J by 3 bases, with 12 bases between them. The chain's CDR3 is CATKLGSEETQYF. DNA for the CDR3: TGTGCCACCAAGTTAGGTAGTGAAGAGACCCAGTACTTC.

The chain couples TRBV12-3 or TRBV12-4 to TRBJ2-3; D perhaps matches TRBD2 (6 bases). With 7 bases removed from V and 0 bases from J, the gap between germline ends came to 14 bases. The CDR3 loop spans 15 amino acids. CDR3: CASTYSGPSTDTQYF. DNA for the CDR3: TGTGCCAGCACCTATAGCGGCCCTAGCACAGATACGCAGTATTTT.

This clonotype was found many times. The J gene is TRBJ1-3, the V gene TRBV7-2; D is unclear. The germline gives CDR1 SGHTA, CDR2 FQGNSA. Trimming took off 5 bases at V and 2 bases at J, with 13 bases between the two ends. The CDR3 sequence is 15 residues long. As DNA, the CDR3 is TGTGCCAGCAGCCCCCTGGAGTTTACTGGAAACACCATATATTTT. It codes for CASSPLEFTGNTIYF.

The sample holds many counts of this clonotype. The chain is built from TRBV7-2 and TRBJ2-5; 7 bases are a match to TRBD1. The CDR3 has 13 residues. Germline-derived CDR1 and CDR2 are SGHTA and FQGNSA. Trimming removed 6 bases from V and 7 bases from J; junction bases left unmatched: 8. The CDR3 sequence is CASRSDRVVTQYF. The CDR3 coding sequence is TGTGCCAGCAGATCCGACAGGGTGGTGACCCAGTACTTC.

This clonotype was counted a few times. This chain connects TRBV27 to TRBJ1-5; D remains ambiguous. Trimming stripped 7 bases from V and 0 bases from J, with 13 bases between. The CDR3 covers 15 residues. Germline CDR1 is MNHEY and CDR2 is SMNVEV (reference sequence). CDR3 sequence (DNA): TGTGCCAGCAACCTGGACCCTTATAGCAATCAGCCCCAGCATTTT. Its protein product is CASNLDPYSNQPQHF.

V and J are TRBV20-1 and TRBJ1-5, with no clear D. V was trimmed by 0 bases and J by 0 bases, leaving 9 bases between them. The V gene's germline CDR1 is DFQATT and CDR2 SNEGSKA (reference sequence). CDR3 length equals 15 residues. The DNA of the CDR3 is TGCAGTGCTAGAGAGAGAGTTTTTAGCAATCAGCCCCAGCATTTT. Amino acids: CSARERVFSNQPQHF.

This clonotype was detected a few times. This sequence joins TRBV7-3 and TRBJ2-1, with 9 positions matching TRBD2. J lost 7 bases, V lost 8 bases, and 6 bases had no gene match. This CDR3 region has 13 residues. Germline V gene lookup returns CDR1 SGHTA and CDR2 FQGTGA. The chain's CDR3 is CASRLAASNEQFF. Written as DNA, the CDR3 is TGTGCCAGCCGACTAGCGGCTAGTAATGAGCAGTTCTTC.